One and the same sample provided the 21 T cell receptor beta chains below, sequenced in a study of blood T cells in healthy people across ages. Primed by a sample-barcoded 5' primer and a J-beta primer mix, a second PCR proceeded for roughly 7 to 12 cycles. One entry per CDR3 protein results from TCRdb running MiXCR on the 5' RACE reads. The repertoire has over 1,200,000 distinct CDR3 sequences, approximately 59% of them found once; the top ten carry over 6.5%. Sequencing used blood. These receptors were collected from a man aged 18 to 30 in good health.

This chain connects TRBV20-1 to TRBJ2-1; D is unresolved. Trimming took 5 bases from V and 9 from J, leaving 14 bases between them. Germline values: CDR1 DFQATT, CDR2 SNEGSKA (reference sequence). This CDR3 is 12 amino acids long. The DNA of the CDR3 is TGCAGTGCTGATCGGCGAGGAGCTGAGCAGTTCTTC. This encodes CSADRRGAEQFF.

The sample holds one count of this clonotype. The chain combines TRBV20-1 with TRBJ2-7; 9 positions match TRBD1. Trimming at V came to 6 bases and at J to 0 bases, leaving 12 bases not matched to a gene. The CDR3 totals 16 residues. Germline V gives CDR1 DFQATT, CDR2 SNEGSKA (reference sequence). The CDR3 DNA is TGCAGTGCCCGAGGCCCGGGACAGGGTCTCTCCTACGAGCAGTACTTC. Translation gives CSARGPGQGLSYEQYF.

The chain carries TRBV10-2 and TRBJ1-2; D is ambiguous. CDR3 size: 17 residues. The germline V gene encodes CDR1 WSHSY and CDR2 SAAADI. V lost 3 bases and J lost 6, with 23 bases in between. The CDR3 sequence is CASSDLGGTPRVNGYTF. CDR3 nucleotide sequence: TGCGCCAGCAGTGATTTAGGTGGAACGCCCCGCGTAAATGGCTACACCTTC.

The gene calls are TRBV6-2 or TRBV6-3 and TRBJ2-1; D uncertain. CDR3 size: 15 residues. V lost 6 bases and J 2 bases, leaving 14 bases between the germline ends. Germline loops: CDR1 MNHEY, CDR2 SVGEGT. The CDR3 region is CASSPLEAPYNEQFF. CDR3 sequence (DNA): TGTGCCAGCAGCCCCCTAGAAGCCCCCTACAATGAGCAGTTCTTC.

This clonotype was seen more than once but under ten times. This chain joins TRBV5-1 and TRBJ2-7; D ambiguous. This CDR3 comprises 14 residues. The V gene's germline CDR1 is SGHRS and CDR2 YFSETQ. Trimming removed 4 bases at V and 2 bases at J, with 13 bases between. Here the CDR3 DNA reads TGCGCCAGCAGCCTGGGCAGGCCCCCCTACGAGCAGTACTTC. Protein product: CASSLGRPPYEQYF.

The gene calls are TRBV25-1 and TRBJ1-5; possibly TRBD1 for D (6 bases). The germline V and J ends were trimmed by 3 bases and 1 base, with 19 bases remaining between them. This CDR3 has 18 residues. Looked up from germline, CDR1 is MGHDK and CDR2 is SYGVNS. Here the CDR3 DNA reads TGTGCCAGCAGTGAGAACGTACTACAGGGATCCAGCAATCAGCCCCAGCATTTT. Translation gives CASSENVLQGSSNQPQHF.

A remark on this clonotype: At one end the junction does not follow the germline gene, possibly because of a read error. The V and J genes are TRBV18 and TRBJ2-5; no clear D gene. The CDR3 runs to 16 residues. Germline CDR1 reads KGHSH; CDR2 reads LQKENI. The CDR3 here is CASPPSDGVQRDPQYF. As DNA, the CDR3 is TGTGCCAGCCCACCATCGGACGGAGTCCAGAGAGACCCCCAGTACTTC. The full variable domain, its missing parts supplied by reference TRBV18 and TRBJ2-5, is NAGVMQNPRHLVRRRGQEARLRCSPMKGHSHVYWYRQLPEEGLKFMVYLQKENIIDESGMPKERFSAEFPKEGPSILRIQQVVRGDSAAYFCASPPSDGVQRDPQYFGPGTRLLVL.

This sequence joins TRBV20-1 and TRBJ1-5, with D maybe TRBD1 (5 bases). Per germline, CDR1 DFQATT and CDR2 SNEGSKA (reference sequence). V lost 0 bases and J lost 4, with 7 bases in between. The CDR3 covers 13 residues. The CDR3 coding sequence is TGCAGTGCTAGAGAGGGGCAGAATCAGCCCCAGCATTTT. Translation gives CSAREGQNQPQHF.

This chain links TRBV2 with TRBJ2-7; 10 nucleotides agree with TRBD1. This CDR3 comprises 16 residues. Germline trimming cut 2 bases from V and 7 bases from J; bases unmatched to any gene: 11. The germline gives CDR1 SNHLY, CDR2 FYNNEI. CDR3 nucleotide sequence: TGTGCCAGCAGTGAACTACTTGACAGGGGGCTGGGGGAGCAGTACTTC. Residues: CASSELLDRGLGEQYF.

The count of this clonotype is one. The chain links TRBV7-2 to TRBJ2-5, with no clear D. This CDR3 spans 14 amino acids. Trimming shortened V by 5 bases and J by 2 bases, and 12 bases separated the two germline ends. Germline values: CDR1 SGHTA, CDR2 FQGNSA. CDR3 coding DNA: TGTGCCAGCAGCCCTGGCAGCGAACAAGAGACCCAGTACTTC. It encodes CASSPGSEQETQYF.

The rearrangement joins TRBV3-1 to TRBJ2-1; 12 bases fit TRBD2. V lost 6 bases to trimming and J lost 2 bases; unmatched junction nucleotides: 11. There are 18 residues in the CDR3. Germline CDR1 and CDR2: LGHDT and YNNKEL (reference sequence). CDR3 amino acids: CASSSKTSGSPPYNEQFF. The CDR3 DNA reads TGTGCCAGCAGTTCGAAGACTAGCGGGAGTCCCCCCTACAATGAGCAGTTCTTC.

The V call is TRBV24-1, the J call TRBJ2-3; D may be TRBD1 or TRBD2 (6 bases each). Looked up from germline, CDR1 is KGHDR and CDR2 is SFDVKD. V lost 3 bases and J 3 bases, leaving 15 bases between the germline ends. The CDR3 loop spans 16 amino acids. The CDR3 spells CATSDGGGGMTDTQYF. The CDR3 DNA sequence: TGTGCCACCAGTGATGGAGGGGGAGGAATGACAGATACGCAGTATTTT.

J is TRBJ2-1 and V is TRBV12-5; D is unresolved. Germline CDR1 LGHNT, CDR2 FRNRAP. There are 13 residues in the CDR3. The ends were cut back, 0 bases at V and 9 bases at J, with 9 bases in the middle. CDR3 residues: CASGLVPWGEQFF. For the CDR3, the DNA is TGTGCTAGTGGTTTGGTACCGTGGGGTGAGCAGTTCTTC.

The V gene is TRBV24-1, the J gene TRBJ2-3, with TRBD2 identical over 7 bases. J gave up 5 bases and V 0 bases, and 7 bases lay outside the gene matches. Germline assignment: CDR1 KGHDR and CDR2 SFDVKD. The CDR3 covers 16 residues. The CDR3 nucleotides are TGTGCCACCAGTGATTTGAAGGGAGCGGGGAAAGATACGCAGTATTTT. Its translation is CATSDLKGAGKDTQYF.

Notes on this clonotype: One junction end does not reproduce the germline sequence, and a read error may be involved. The gene calls are TRBV6-1 and TRBJ2-2, with 7 nucleotides matching TRBD2. Germline values: CDR1 MNHNS, CDR2 SASEGT. The CDR3 contains 13 residues. CDR3 sequence (DNA): TGTGCCAGCAGTGAAGTGGGCGCGGGGGTGCTGTTTTTT. Translation: CASSEVGAGVLFF.

CDR3 DNA sequence: TGTGCCAGCAGTAGATGGCAAGGGAATGAGCAGTTCTTC. It codes for CASSRWQGNEQFF. V usage is TRBV27 and J usage is TRBJ2-1; D gene unclear. Germline lookup yields CDR1 MNHEY and CDR2 SMNVEV (reference sequence). This CDR3 has 13 residues. The V and J ends lost 5 bases and 7 bases respectively, with 12 bases between them.

This clonotype showed up just once. The V gene is TRBV7-8, the J gene TRBJ1-1; TRBD1 aligns across 9 bases. Germline CDR1 reads SGHVS; CDR2 reads FQNEAQ. Trimming took 0 bases from V and 1 from J; bases not matched to a gene: 6. The CDR3 has 17 amino acids. CDR3 coding DNA: TGTGCCAGCAGCTTAGCGCCACAGGGGGCCACGAACACTGAAGCTTTCTTT. This translates into CASSLAPQGATNTEAFF.

This chain uses TRBV9 with TRBJ2-7; D perhaps matches TRBD2 (6 bases). Trimming shortened V by 4 bases and J by 2 bases, and 19 bases separated the two germline ends. This CDR3 spans 16 amino acids. In germline, CDR1 is SGDLS, CDR2 YYNGEE. CDR3 in DNA: TGTGCCAGCAGCAAACCCTCCTCGGAGGGAGCCTACGAGCAGTACTTC. This gives the protein CASSKPSSEGAYEQYF.

This clonotype showed up just a few times. V gene TRBV11-2 combines with J gene TRBJ2-4; the match to TRBD1 covers 9 bases. The CDR3 contains 16 residues. Germline CDR1 is SGHAT and CDR2 is FQNNGV. Unmatched junction bases numbered 8, after V lost 0 bases and J lost 8 bases. CDR3 sequence reads: CASSLEIRDRAYIQYF. In DNA, the CDR3 is TGTGCCAGCAGCTTAGAAATCCGGGACAGGGCCTACATTCAGTACTTC.

The V call is TRBV27, the J call TRBJ2-7; D is perhaps TRBD2 (5 bases). Trimming cost V 5 bases and J 1 base, with 15 bases left between them. The length of the CDR3 is 15 residues. Germline values: CDR1 MNHEY, CDR2 SMNVEV (reference sequence). The CDR3, as DNA: TGTGCCAGCAGTCCATCGGACGGGATTTCCTACGAGCAGTACTTC. As protein: CASSPSDGISYEQYF.

As regards this clonotype: An end of the junction does not agree with germline; a read error may underlie this. This chain links TRBV15 with TRBJ2-7; D is unclear. Germline loops: CDR1 LNHNV, CDR2 YYDKDF (reference sequence). The CDR3 runs to 14 residues. DNA for the CDR3: TGTGCCACTAGCAGAGATTATGGGTCCTACGAGCAGTACTTC. The encoded protein is CATSRDYGSYEQYF.